Each of the 15 T cell receptor beta chains below was sequenced from the same sample in a study of CD8+CD57+ T cells in acquired aplastic anemia. TCR beta VDJ and CDR3 profiling used genomic DNA as template. TCRdb reprocessed the reads via MiXCR and lists one record per CDR3 protein. The sample lists over 150,000 distinct CDR3 sequences, less than 70% occurring once. Material for sequencing was sorted CD4+, CD8+, or CD8+CD57+ T cells (not recorded which) from PBMCs. The receptors shown here come from a human donor in good health, serving as a control.

The J gene is TRBJ1-6, the V gene TRBV14; D perhaps matches TRBD1 (6 bases). V lost 1 base to trimming and J lost 7 bases, with 11 bases between them. Per germline, CDR1 SGHDN and CDR2 FVKESK. This CDR3 is 15 amino acids long. The CDR3 loop reads CASSQVTGYNSPLHF. The CDR3 coding sequence is TGTGCCAGCAGCCAAGTTACAGGGTACAATTCACCCCTCCACTTT.

The V gene is TRBV2, the J gene TRBJ1-6; TRBD1 is a possible D gene (5 bases). CDR1 is SNHLY, CDR2 FYNNEI, per germline. CDR3 length: 17 residues. With 5 bases removed from V and 7 bases from J, the gap between germline ends came to 21 bases. CDR3 nucleotide sequence: TGTGCCAGCAGTTACTCGTCTGGGGCAGGGAGCAATTCACCCCTCCACTTT. Protein: CASSYSSGAGSNSPLHF.

The chain carries TRBV20-1 and TRBJ1-2; TRBD1 matches at 8 bases. Germline V gene sequence: CDR1 DFQATT, CDR2 SNEGSKA (reference sequence). The V segment lost 3 bases and the J segment 6 bases; nucleotides outside the gene matches: 18. The CDR3 contains 17 residues. CDR3 coding DNA: TGCAGTGCTAGGGGAGGGACAGGCGCGTTCGAATGGGATGGCTACACCTTC. Its protein product is CSARGGTGAFEWDGYTF.

This chain links TRBV29-1 with TRBJ2-4; D gene unclear. The CDR3 runs 13 residues. The V gene lost 4 bases and the J gene lost 9 bases, with 16 bases spanning the gap. Germline V gene data show CDR1 as SQVTM and CDR2 as ANQGSEA. CDR3 DNA sequence: TGCAGCGTTGGTCTCTTAGATTCCAGCATTCAGTACTTC. Translation gives CSVGLLDSSIQYF.

This clonotype was detected ten times or more. This sequence joins TRBV4-3 and TRBJ2-5; 9 nucleotides agree with TRBD1. V dropped 4 bases and J dropped 4; count of bases not matched to a gene: 10. The CDR3 consists of 16 residues. From germline, CDR1 is LGHNA and CDR2 YSLEER. The CDR3 nucleotides are TGCGCCAGCAGCCCTGCCGGGACAGGGTTTCTAGAGACCCAGTACTTC. It specifies CASSPAGTGFLETQYF.

The V and J genes are TRBV7-6 and TRBJ1-1, with D unclear. The V gene's germline CDR1 is SGHVS and CDR2 FNYEAQ. Trimming took off 1 base at V and 1 base at J, with 7 bases between the two ends. The CDR3 runs 14 residues. The CDR3 DNA sequence: TGTGCCAGCAGCTTAGAGGTCAGGAACACTGAAGCTTTCTTT. Amino acid sequence: CASSLEVRNTEAFF.

This chain joins TRBV12-3 or TRBV12-4 and TRBJ2-1; the match to TRBD2 covers 8 bases. The CDR3 consists of 14 residues. V dropped 8 bases and J dropped 4; count of bases not matched to a gene: 7. The CDR3 reads CASLYGLAYNEQFF. CDR3 nucleotide sequence: TGTGCCAGCTTATATGGACTAGCTTACAATGAGCAGTTCTTC.

The V call is TRBV10-2, the J call TRBJ2-1, with D possibly being TRBD1 (6 bases). CDR1 is WSHSY and CDR2 is SAAADI in the germline V gene. The CDR3 loop spans 14 amino acids. V was clipped by 7 bases and J by 2 bases, with 12 bases between them. CDR3 amino acids: CASNAGTTYNEQFF. CDR3 sequence (DNA): TGCGCCAGCAACGCCGGGACAACCTACAATGAGCAGTTCTTC.

The chain has TRBV7-8 and TRBJ2-4, with TRBD1 matching 8 bases. Trimming took 5 bases from V and 13 from J; bases not matched to a gene: 7. The CDR3 runs to 12 residues. Germline V gene lookup returns CDR1 SGHVS and CDR2 FQNEAQ. CDR3 bases: TGTGCCAGCAGCCCCCGGACAGGGCTGCAGTACTTC. It translates to CASSPRTGLQYF. Full variable domain (remainder filled in from reference TRBV7-8 and TRBJ2-4): GAGVSQSPRYKVAKRGQDVALRCDPISGHVSLFWYQQALGQGPEFLTYFQNEAQLDKSGLPSDRFFAERPEGSVSTLKIQRTQQEDSAVYLCASSPRTGLQYFGAGTRLSVL.

The V call is TRBV5-1, the J call TRBJ2-7, with 11 bases fitting TRBD1. With 1 base clipped from V and 5 bases from J, the junction kept 2 bases outside the gene matches. Germline V gene data show CDR1 as SGHRS and CDR2 as YFSETQ. The CDR3 extends over 14 amino acids. CDR3 in amino acids: CASSLRDRGDEQYF. CDR3 DNA: TGCGCCAGCAGCTTGCGGGACAGGGGGGACGAGCAGTACTTC.

At least ten counts were recorded for this clonotype. The CDR3 sequence: CATSQRAGKNYGYTF. The CDR3 DNA sequence: TGTGCCACCTCTCAGCGGGCAGGGAAGAACTATGGCTACACCTTC. V usage is TRBV28 and J usage is TRBJ1-2; a possible D gene is TRBD1 (5 bases). Germline loops: CDR1 MDHEN, CDR2 SYDVKM. The CDR3 length is 15 residues. Trimming took off 10 bases at V and 2 bases at J, with 20 bases between the two ends.

This clonotype occurred many times. The J gene is TRBJ1-1, the V gene TRBV5-1, with a tentative D call TRBD1 (6 bases). CDR1 is SGHRS and CDR2 is YFSETQ in the germline V gene. The length of the CDR3 is 13 residues. The germline V and J ends were trimmed by 2 bases and 6 bases, with 11 bases remaining between them. This CDR3 reads CASSFEGGAEAFF. DNA of the CDR3: TGCGCCAGCAGCTTCGAGGGGGGCGCTGAAGCTTTCTTT.

The rearrangement links TRBV20-1 to TRBJ2-7; TRBD1 might be the D (6 bases). Trimming removed 0 bases at V and 3 bases at J, with 12 bases between. Germline V CDR1 and CDR2: DFQATT, SNEGSKA (reference sequence). The CDR3 runs 14 residues. The CDR3 protein is CSARDRSQGYEQYF. CDR3 nucleotides: TGCAGTGCTAGAGATAGGTCACAGGGCTACGAGCAGTACTTC.

Concerning this clonotype itself: A read error may account for a junction end that differs from germline. The chain combines TRBV7-6 with TRBJ2-2, with D perhaps TRBD2 (7 bases). From germline, CDR1 is SGHVS and CDR2 FNYEAQ. The length of the CDR3 is 16 residues. CDR3 in DNA: TGTGCTAGCAGCTTAGGGGGAGGGCCGAACACCGGGGAGCTGTTTTTT. This sequence encodes CASSLGGGPNTGELFF. The entire variable domain, with the rest obtained from reference TRBV7-6 and TRBJ2-2, is as follows: GAGVSQSPRYKVTKRGQDVALRCDPISGHVSLYWYRQALGQGPEFLTYFNYEAQQDKSGLPNDRFSAERPEGSISTLTIQRTEQRDSAMYRCASSLGGGPNTGELFFGEGSRLTVL.

This clonotype is a singleton in its sample. The V gene is TRBV12-3 or TRBV12-4, the J gene TRBJ1-5, with D maybe TRBD1 (6 bases). The CDR3 is 19 residues long. Trimming pared 5 bases from V and 2 bases from J, leaving 25 bases between. The CDR3 reads CASSNNETDSPERNQPQHF. CDR3 sequence (DNA): TGTGCCAGCAGTAATAACGAGACGGACAGCCCCGAACGCAATCAGCCCCAGCATTTT.